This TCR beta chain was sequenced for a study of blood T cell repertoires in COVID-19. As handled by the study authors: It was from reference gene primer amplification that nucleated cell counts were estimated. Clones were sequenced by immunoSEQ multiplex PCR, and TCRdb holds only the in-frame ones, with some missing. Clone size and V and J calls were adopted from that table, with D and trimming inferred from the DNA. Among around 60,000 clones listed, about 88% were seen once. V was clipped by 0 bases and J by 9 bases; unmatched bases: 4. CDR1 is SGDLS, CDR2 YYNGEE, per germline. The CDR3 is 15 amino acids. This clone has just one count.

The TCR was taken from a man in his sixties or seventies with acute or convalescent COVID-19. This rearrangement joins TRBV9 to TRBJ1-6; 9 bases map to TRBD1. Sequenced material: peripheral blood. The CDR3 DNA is TGTGCCAGCAGCGTAGAAGGGACAGGGTTTTCACCCCTCCACTTT. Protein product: CASSVEGTGFSPLHF.